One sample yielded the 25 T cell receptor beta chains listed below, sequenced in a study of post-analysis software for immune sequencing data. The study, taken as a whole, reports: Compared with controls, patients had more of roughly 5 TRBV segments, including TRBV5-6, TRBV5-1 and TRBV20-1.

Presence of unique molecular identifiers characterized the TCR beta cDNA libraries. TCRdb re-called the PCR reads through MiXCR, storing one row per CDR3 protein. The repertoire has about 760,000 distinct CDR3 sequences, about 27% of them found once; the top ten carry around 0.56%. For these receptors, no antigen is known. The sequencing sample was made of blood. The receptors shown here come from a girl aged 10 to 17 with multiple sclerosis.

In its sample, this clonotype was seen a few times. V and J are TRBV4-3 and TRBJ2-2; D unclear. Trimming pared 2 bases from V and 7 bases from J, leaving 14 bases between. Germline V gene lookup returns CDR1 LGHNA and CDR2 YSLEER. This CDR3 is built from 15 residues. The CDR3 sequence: CASSQYSGWGGELFF. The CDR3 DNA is TGCGCCAGCAGCCAATATTCCGGGTGGGGCGGGGAGCTGTTTTTT.

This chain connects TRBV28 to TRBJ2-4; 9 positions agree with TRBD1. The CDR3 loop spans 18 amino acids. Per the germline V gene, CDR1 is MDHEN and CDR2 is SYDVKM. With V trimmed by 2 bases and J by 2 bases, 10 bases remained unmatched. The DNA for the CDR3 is TGTGCCAGCAGTTTAAGTGGAAGACAGGGGGGAACCAAAAACATTCAGTACTTC. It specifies CASSLSGRQGGTKNIQYF.

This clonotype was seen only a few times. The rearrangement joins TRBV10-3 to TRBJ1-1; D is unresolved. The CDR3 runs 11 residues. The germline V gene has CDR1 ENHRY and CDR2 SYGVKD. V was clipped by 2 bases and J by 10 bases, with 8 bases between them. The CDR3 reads CAISEGSLAFF. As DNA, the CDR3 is TGTGCCATCAGTGAGGGGAGTCTAGCTTTCTTT.

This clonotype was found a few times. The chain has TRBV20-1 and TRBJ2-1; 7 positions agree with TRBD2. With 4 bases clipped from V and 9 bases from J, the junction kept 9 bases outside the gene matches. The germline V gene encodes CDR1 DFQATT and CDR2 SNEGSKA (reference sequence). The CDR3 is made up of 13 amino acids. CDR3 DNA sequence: TGCAGTGCTACGACAGCGGGATGGGGTGAGCAGTTCTTC. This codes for CSATTAGWGEQFF.

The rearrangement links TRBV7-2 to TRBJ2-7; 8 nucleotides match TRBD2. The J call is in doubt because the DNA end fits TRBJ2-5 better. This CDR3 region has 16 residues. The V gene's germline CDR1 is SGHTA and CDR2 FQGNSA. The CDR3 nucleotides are TGTGCCAGCAGCTTAGTCTGGGCTAGCGGGCAAGAGACCCAGTACTTC. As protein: CASSLVWASGQETQYF.

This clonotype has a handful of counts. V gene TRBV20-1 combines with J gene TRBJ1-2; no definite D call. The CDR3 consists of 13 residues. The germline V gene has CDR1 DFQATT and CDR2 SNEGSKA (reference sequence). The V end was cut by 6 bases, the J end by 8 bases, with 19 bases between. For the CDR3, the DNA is TGCAGTGCCCCACCCGGGCCCTATGAGGGCTACACCTTC. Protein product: CSAPPGPYEGYTF.

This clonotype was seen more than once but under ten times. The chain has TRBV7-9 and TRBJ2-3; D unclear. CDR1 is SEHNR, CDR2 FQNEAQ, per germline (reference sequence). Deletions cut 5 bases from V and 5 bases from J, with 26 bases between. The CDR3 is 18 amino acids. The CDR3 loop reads CASSARKGLSHPLDTQYF. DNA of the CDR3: TGTGCCAGCAGCGCAAGGAAGGGCTTGTCCCACCCCCTAGATACGCAGTATTTT.

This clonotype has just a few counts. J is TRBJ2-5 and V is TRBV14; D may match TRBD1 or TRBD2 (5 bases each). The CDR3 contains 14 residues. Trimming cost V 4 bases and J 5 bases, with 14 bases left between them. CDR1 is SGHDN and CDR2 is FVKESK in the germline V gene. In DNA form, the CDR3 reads TGTGCCAGCAGCCGCTCCGGGACGAGGGAGACCCAGTACTTC. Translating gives CASSRSGTRETQYF.

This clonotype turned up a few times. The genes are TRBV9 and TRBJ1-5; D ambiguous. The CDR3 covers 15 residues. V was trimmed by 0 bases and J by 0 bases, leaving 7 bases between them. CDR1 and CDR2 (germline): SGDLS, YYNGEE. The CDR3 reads CASSVGAYSNQPQHF. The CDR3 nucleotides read TGTGCCAGCAGCGTAGGGGCATATAGCAATCAGCCCCAGCATTTT.

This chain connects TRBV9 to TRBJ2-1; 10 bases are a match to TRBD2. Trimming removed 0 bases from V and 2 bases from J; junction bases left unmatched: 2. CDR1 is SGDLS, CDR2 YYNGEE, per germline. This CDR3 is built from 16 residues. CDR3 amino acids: CASSVALAGAYNEQFF. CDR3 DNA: TGTGCCAGCAGCGTAGCTCTAGCGGGGGCCTACAATGAGCAGTTCTTC.

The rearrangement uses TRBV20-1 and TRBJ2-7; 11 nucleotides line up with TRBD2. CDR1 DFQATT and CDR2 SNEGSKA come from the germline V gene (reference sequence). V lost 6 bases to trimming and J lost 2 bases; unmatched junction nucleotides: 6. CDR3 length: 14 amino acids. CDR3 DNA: TGCAGTGCCATAACTAGCGGGGGCCCCTACGAGCAGTACTTC. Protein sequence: CSAITSGGPYEQYF.

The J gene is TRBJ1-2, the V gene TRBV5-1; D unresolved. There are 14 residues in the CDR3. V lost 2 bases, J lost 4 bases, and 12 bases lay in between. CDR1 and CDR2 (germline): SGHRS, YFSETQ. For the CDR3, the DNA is TGCGCCAGCAGCTTTACCGATCCAGTCTATGGCTACACCTTC. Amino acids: CASSFTDPVYGYTF.

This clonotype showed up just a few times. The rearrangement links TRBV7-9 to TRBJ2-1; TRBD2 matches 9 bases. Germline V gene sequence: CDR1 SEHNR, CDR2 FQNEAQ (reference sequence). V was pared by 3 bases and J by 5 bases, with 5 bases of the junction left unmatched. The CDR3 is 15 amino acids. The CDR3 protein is CASSFSGGKDNEQFF. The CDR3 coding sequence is TGTGCCAGCAGCTTCAGCGGGGGGAAGGACAATGAGCAGTTCTTC.

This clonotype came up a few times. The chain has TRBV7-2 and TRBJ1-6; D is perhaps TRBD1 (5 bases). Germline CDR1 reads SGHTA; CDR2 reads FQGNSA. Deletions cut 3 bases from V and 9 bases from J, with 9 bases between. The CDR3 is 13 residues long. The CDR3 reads CASSLIRGSPLHF. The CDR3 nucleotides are TGTGCCAGCAGCTTGATAAGGGGTTCACCCCTCCACTTT.

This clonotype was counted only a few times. Here the CDR3 DNA reads TGTGCCACTCGGGACCCAGGGGGAAGCTCCTACGAGCAGTACTTC. This sequence encodes CATRDPGGSSYEQYF. This chain connects TRBV10-3 to TRBJ2-7; 7 nucleotides agree with TRBD1. The CDR3 spans 15 residues. V trimming: 10 bases; J trimming: 0 bases; junction bases outside the gene matches: 12. The V gene's germline CDR1 is ENHRY and CDR2 SYGVKD.

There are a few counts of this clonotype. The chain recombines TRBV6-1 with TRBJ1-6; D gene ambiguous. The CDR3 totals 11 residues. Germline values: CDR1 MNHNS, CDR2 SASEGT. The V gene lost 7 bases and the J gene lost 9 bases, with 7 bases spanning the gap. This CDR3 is CASTERSPLHF. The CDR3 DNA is TGTGCCAGCACCGAACGTTCACCCCTCCACTTT.

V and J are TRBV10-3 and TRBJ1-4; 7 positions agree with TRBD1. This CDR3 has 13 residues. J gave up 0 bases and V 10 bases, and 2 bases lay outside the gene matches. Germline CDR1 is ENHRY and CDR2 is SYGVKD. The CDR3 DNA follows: TGTGCCACGCAGGGGGCAACTAATGAAAAACTGTTTTTT. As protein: CATQGATNEKLFF.

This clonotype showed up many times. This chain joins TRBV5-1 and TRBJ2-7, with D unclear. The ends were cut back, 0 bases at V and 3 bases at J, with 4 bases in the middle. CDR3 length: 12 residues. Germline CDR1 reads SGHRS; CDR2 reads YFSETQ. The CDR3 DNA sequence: TGCGCCAGCAGCTTGGAGGGCTACGAGCAGTACTTC. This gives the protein CASSLEGYEQYF.

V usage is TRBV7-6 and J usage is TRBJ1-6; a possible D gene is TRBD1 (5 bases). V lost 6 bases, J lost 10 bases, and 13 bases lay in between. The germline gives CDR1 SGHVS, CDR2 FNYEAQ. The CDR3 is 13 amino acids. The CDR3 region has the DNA TGTGCCAGCAGACAACAGGTGGAATCACCCCTCCACTTT. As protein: CASRQQVESPLHF.

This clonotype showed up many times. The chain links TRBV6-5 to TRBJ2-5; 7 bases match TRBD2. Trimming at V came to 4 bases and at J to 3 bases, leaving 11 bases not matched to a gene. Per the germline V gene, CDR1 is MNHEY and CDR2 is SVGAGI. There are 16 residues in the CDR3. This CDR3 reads CASSSGRWTPEETQYF. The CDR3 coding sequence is TGTGCCAGCAGTTCCGGGAGGTGGACACCCGAAGAGACCCAGTACTTC.

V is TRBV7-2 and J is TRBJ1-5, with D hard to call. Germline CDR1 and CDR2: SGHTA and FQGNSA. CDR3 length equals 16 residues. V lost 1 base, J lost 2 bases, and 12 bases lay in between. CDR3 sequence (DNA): TGTGCCAGCAGCTTAGAGGTGGGGTGGGGCAATCAGCCCCAGCATTTT. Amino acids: CASSLEVGWGNQPQHF.

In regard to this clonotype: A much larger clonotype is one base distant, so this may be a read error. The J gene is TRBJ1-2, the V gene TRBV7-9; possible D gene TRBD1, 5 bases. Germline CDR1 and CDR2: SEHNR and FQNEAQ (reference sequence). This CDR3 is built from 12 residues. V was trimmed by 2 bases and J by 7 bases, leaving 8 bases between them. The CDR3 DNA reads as TGTGCCAGCAGCTTATGGCAGGGTGGCTACACCTTC. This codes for CASSLWQGGYTF.

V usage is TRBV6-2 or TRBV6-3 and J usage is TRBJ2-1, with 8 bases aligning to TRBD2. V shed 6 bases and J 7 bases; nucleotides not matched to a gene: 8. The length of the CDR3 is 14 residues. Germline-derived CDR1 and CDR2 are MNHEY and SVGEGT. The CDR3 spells CASRLAVPLNEQFF. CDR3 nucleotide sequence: TGTGCCAGCAGACTAGCGGTGCCTTTGAATGAGCAGTTCTTC.

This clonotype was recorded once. CDR3 in DNA: TGTGCCAGCAGCACTACAAGACTAGCGGGAGATTCCAGGGATACGCAGTATTTT. Encoded protein: CASSTTRLAGDSRDTQYF. The chain links TRBV7-9 to TRBJ2-3; the match to TRBD2 covers 12 bases. V was pared by 5 bases and J by 6 bases, with 15 bases of the junction left unmatched. The germline V gene has CDR1 SEHNR and CDR2 FQNEAQ (reference sequence). This CDR3 spans 18 amino acids.

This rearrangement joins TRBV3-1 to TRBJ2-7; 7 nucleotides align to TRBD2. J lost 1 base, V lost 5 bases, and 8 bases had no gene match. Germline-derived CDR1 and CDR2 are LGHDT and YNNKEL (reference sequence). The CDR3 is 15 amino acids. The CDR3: CASSGGDYPSYEQYF. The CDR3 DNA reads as TGTGCCAGCAGCGGGGGGGACTACCCGTCCTACGAGCAGTACTTC.